The 26 T cell receptor beta chains presented below share a single source sample, sequenced in a study of blood T cell repertoires in COVID-19. The table came from immunoSEQ multiplex PCR; TCRdb's copy has only in-frame clones and leaves some out. This sample has roughly 130,000 clones, with more than 70% found just once. Sequencing input: peripheral blood. The receptors were sampled from a man between 65 and 85 years old with acute or convalescent COVID-19.

This clone appeared a single time. The chain uses TRBV5-1 and TRBJ2-7; 7 bases agree with TRBD1. The J segment lost 6 bases and the V segment lost 5 bases, leaving 8 bases of the junction unmatched. The CDR3 runs 13 residues. CDR1 SGHRS and CDR2 YFSETQ come from the germline V gene. Here the CDR3 reads CASRNGAGGEQYF. The CDR3 DNA reads TGCGCCAGCAGAAATGGGGCAGGGGGCGAGCAGTACTTC.

This CDR3 reads CSVGQGGGEQYF. The CDR3 nucleotides are TGCAGCGTTGGTCAGGGGGGAGGAGAGCAGTACTTC. The V and J genes are TRBV29-1 and TRBJ2-7, with a tentative D call TRBD1 (7 bases). Trimming pared 4 bases from V and 7 bases from J, leaving 14 bases between. Germline V gene sequence: CDR1 SQVTM, CDR2 ANQGSEA. The CDR3 loop spans 12 amino acids.

The CDR3 nucleotides are TGTGCCAGCAGCCAAAGCCAGGGGGCCGACGAGCAGTACTTC. Its translation is CASSQSQGADEQYF. V usage is TRBV11-2 and J usage is TRBJ2-7; 8 positions match TRBD1. Germline CDR1 and CDR2: SGHAT and FQNNGV. The junction had 8 bases not matched to a gene; V was cut back by 5 bases and J by 5 bases. The CDR3 is 14 amino acids.

This clone was found a few times. CDR3 in amino acids: CASSESTGYNEQFF. The CDR3 region has the DNA TGTGCCAGCAGTGAATCTACAGGGTATAATGAGCAGTTCTTC. V gene TRBV25-1 combines with J gene TRBJ2-1; TRBD1 might be the D (6 bases). Germline CDR1 reads MGHDK; CDR2 reads SYGVNS. V was shortened by 1 base and J by 7 bases, with 11 bases between the two germline ends. This CDR3 is 14 amino acids long. Supplemented by reference TRBV25-1 and TRBJ2-1, the full variable domain reads EADIYQTPRYLVIGTGKKITLECSQTMGHDKMYWYQQDPGMELHLIHYSYGVNSTEKGDLSSESTVSRIRTEHFPLTLESARPSHTSQYLCASSESTGYNEQFFGPGTRLTVL.

This chain connects TRBV9 to TRBJ2-3, with D maybe TRBD2 (6 bases). Trimming removed 4 bases from V and 3 bases from J, with 21 bases in between. CDR1 is SGDLS, CDR2 YYNGEE, per germline. The CDR3 loop spans 17 amino acids. The CDR3 spells CASSPRGDLIGTDTQYF. The CDR3 bases are TGTGCCAGCAGCCCCCGCGGGGACCTCATTGGTACAGATACGCAGTATTTT.

This chain joins TRBV7-2 and TRBJ2-7; possible D gene TRBD1, 5 bases. Germline CDR1 and CDR2: SGHTA and FQGNSA. Trimming took off 2 bases at V and 5 bases at J, with 13 bases between the two ends. This CDR3 is 14 amino acids long. CDR3 nucleotide sequence: TGTGCCAGCAGCTTACATGGGGCGGTTAACGAGCAGTACTTC. It is translated as CASSLHGAVNEQYF.

V is TRBV12-3 or TRBV12-4 and J is TRBJ1-6, with D perhaps TRBD1 (6 bases). Between the trimmed V and J ends, which lost 7 bases and 8 bases, there was a span of 9 bases. The CDR3 is 12 residues long. CDR3 in DNA: TGTGCCAGCAATGCAGGGGATTCACCCCTCCACTTT. Translated, it gives CASNAGDSPLHF.

The chain is built from TRBV19 and TRBJ2-7, with 8 bases fitting TRBD1. The V and J ends lost 6 bases and 5 bases, in that order; junction bases with no gene match: 15. CDR3 length: 16 residues. The V gene's germline CDR1 is LNHDA and CDR2 SQIVND (reference sequence). This chain's CDR3 is CASSLLPGQGQNEQYF. CDR3 DNA sequence: TGTGCCAGTAGCCTCCTGCCCGGACAGGGCCAGAACGAGCAGTACTTC.

In DNA, the CDR3 is TGCGCCAGCAGCTCCCTCATGAGGGAGCAGTTCTTC. Encoded protein: CASSSLMREQFF. The chain uses TRBV5-1 and TRBJ2-1, with no clear D. The CDR3 loop spans 12 amino acids. Per germline, CDR1 SGHRS and CDR2 YFSETQ. Trimming removed 3 bases at V and 10 bases at J, with 11 bases between.

The chain employs TRBV5-1 and TRBJ2-3, with 8 bases that match TRBD2. Trimming at V came to 4 bases and at J to 2 bases, leaving 12 bases not matched to a gene. This CDR3 comprises 17 residues. The germline V gene encodes CDR1 SGHRS and CDR2 YFSETQ. Here the CDR3 reads CASSEWGGGPFTDTQYF. Written as DNA, the CDR3 is TGCGCCAGCAGCGAATGGGGCGGGGGGCCGTTCACAGATACGCAGTATTTT.

The chain is built from TRBV5-1 and TRBJ2-7; the D gene is possibly TRBD2 (5 bases). With 1 base removed from V and 5 bases from J, the gap between germline ends came to 13 bases. CDR3 length: 14 residues. Germline values: CDR1 SGHRS, CDR2 YFSETQ. CDR3 in DNA: TGCGCCAGCAGCTTGTGGGGAGACTCGAACGAGCAGTACTTC. Its translation is CASSLWGDSNEQYF.

CDR3 loop: CASSVVRRDVYNEQFF. Written as DNA, the CDR3 is TGTGCCAGCAGCGTAGTCCGGAGGGACGTCTACAATGAGCAGTTCTTC. The chain joins TRBV9 to TRBJ2-1, with D possibly being TRBD2 (6 bases). Trimming cost V 0 bases and J 3 bases, with 13 bases left between them. The CDR3 runs to 16 residues. CDR1 and CDR2 from the germline V gene are SGDLS and YYNGEE.

The V call is TRBV11-3, the J call TRBJ1-1; the match to TRBD1 covers 9 bases. V gave up 1 base and J gave up 10 bases; unmatched junction bases: 7. The CDR3 has 14 residues. Looked up from germline, CDR1 is SGHNT and CDR2 is YENEEA. The DNA of the CDR3 is TGTGCCAGCAGCTTAGCTTACAGGGGGCGAGGAGCTTTCTTT. Its translation is CASSLAYRGRGAFF.

The rearrangement links TRBV11-3 to TRBJ2-1; D is perhaps TRBD1 (6 bases). Trimming shortened V by 5 bases and J by 10 bases, and 12 bases separated the two germline ends. Germline assignment: CDR1 SGHNT and CDR2 YENEEA. This CDR3 has 12 amino acids. Here the CDR3 DNA reads TGTGCCAGCAGCCAGGACAGCCTCGAGCAGTTCTTC. Translating gives CASSQDSLEQFF.

The chain recombines TRBV7-9 with TRBJ2-7, with TRBD1 identical over 7 bases. The ends lost 3 bases at V and 1 base at J; junction bases unmatched: 9. This CDR3 comprises 16 residues. CDR1 SEHNR and CDR2 FQNEAQ come from the germline V gene (reference sequence). The CDR3 region is CASSFYGTATSYEQYF. The CDR3, as DNA: TGTGCCAGCAGCTTTTACGGGACAGCCACTTCCTACGAGCAGTACTTC.

The rearrangement uses TRBV11-2 and TRBJ1-2, with D maybe TRBD1 (5 bases). CDR1 SGHAT and CDR2 FQNNGV come from the germline V gene. V dropped 5 bases and J dropped 1 base, with 11 bases sitting between them. The CDR3 covers 14 residues. CDR3 in amino acids: CASSRGNLNYGYTF. CDR3 coding DNA: TGTGCCAGCAGCAGGGGAAACCTTAACTATGGCTACACCTTC.

J is TRBJ1-6 and V is TRBV28; TRBD1 might be the D (6 bases). Germline V CDR1 and CDR2: MDHEN, SYDVKM. The V gene lost 3 bases and the J gene lost 7 bases, with 13 bases spanning the gap. CDR3 length: 15 amino acids. DNA of the CDR3: TGTGCCAGCAGTTTTTACAGGGTGAAGAATTCACCCCTCCACTTT. This encodes CASSFYRVKNSPLHF.

The chain is built from TRBV20-1 and TRBJ1-5, with TRBD1 as a possible D gene (6 bases). Trimming removed 3 bases from V and 4 bases from J, with 13 bases in between. Germline V lookup: CDR1 DFQATT, CDR2 SNEGSKA (reference sequence). The CDR3 covers 14 residues. The CDR3 nucleotides are TGCAGTGCTAGTCAGGCCAGGGGTAATCAGCCCCAGCATTTT. Its translation is CSASQARGNQPQHF.

The rearrangement links TRBV19 to TRBJ1-3; D gene uncertain. V shed 6 bases and J shed 0 bases, with 18 bases lying between them. This CDR3 has 17 residues. The V gene's germline CDR1 is LNHDA and CDR2 SQIVND (reference sequence). The CDR3 region has the DNA TGTGCCAGTAGCTCTCGAGCTGCGGGCCACTCTGGAAACACCATATATTTT. The encoded protein is CASSSRAAGHSGNTIYF.

On this clone: A junction end diverges from the germline sequence, so it may reflect a read error. The genes are TRBV2 and TRBJ2-5, with D possibly TRBD2 on 6 matching bases. Germline CDR1 SNHLY, CDR2 FYNNEI. CDR3 length: 13 amino acids. The CDR3 coding sequence is TGTGCCAGCAGTGAAGTTCCGGGACTCACGACAAACTTC. Translating gives CASSEVPGLTTNF.

This rearrangement joins TRBV7-9 to TRBJ2-7, with D uncertain. The germline CDR1 and CDR2 sequences are SEHNR and FQNEAQ (reference sequence). V lost 2 bases and J lost 7, with 6 bases in between. This CDR3 contains 11 residues. The CDR3 reads CASSLLEEQYF. For the CDR3, the DNA is TGTGCCAGCAGCTTATTAGAGGAGCAGTACTTC.

V gene TRBV30 combines with J gene TRBJ1-1; D may be TRBD1 (5 bases). This CDR3 region has 14 residues. CDR1 is GTSNPN, CDR2 SVGIG, per germline (reference sequence). CDR3 nucleotides: TGTGCTCGTGAAGAATTGTTGGGGGGCACTGAAGCTTTCTTT. It yields the protein CAREELLGGTEAFF.

This clone turned up a few times. In DNA form, the CDR3 reads TGTGCCTGGAGAGGCAGGGCTGAAAAACTGTTTTTT. Protein product: CAWRGRAEKLFF. The chain joins TRBV30 to TRBJ1-4; TRBD1 might be the D (5 bases). CDR1 is GTSNPN and CDR2 is SVGIG in the germline V gene (reference sequence). The CDR3 consists of 12 residues. V was cut by 3 bases and J by 7 bases, with 9 bases left in between.

The CDR3 sequence: CASSLAGRSGSPLHF. DNA of the CDR3: TGTGCCAGCAGCTTGGCCGGGCGGTCGGGATCACCCCTCCACTTT. This chain uses TRBV5-8 with TRBJ1-6; no clear D gene. This CDR3 region has 15 residues. Between the trimmed V and J ends, which lost 0 bases and 10 bases, there was a span of 14 bases. The germline CDR1 and CDR2 sequences are SGHTS and YDEGEE.

This clone occurred once. This sequence joins TRBV6-5 and TRBJ2-7, with D possibly matching TRBD2 (5 bases). The CDR3 length is 11 residues. The germline V and J ends were trimmed by 4 bases and 12 bases, with 13 bases remaining between them. The germline CDR1 and CDR2 sequences are MNHEY and SVGAGI. The CDR3 sequence is CASSSGGSLYF. DNA of the CDR3: TGTGCCAGCAGTTCAGGAGGCTCGCTGTACTTC.

About this clone: The junction shows a germline mismatch at one end, possibly a read error. The rearrangement joins TRBV6-6 to TRBJ2-3; 10 nucleotides line up with TRBD2. Germline V gene sequence: CDR1 MNHNY, CDR2 SVGAGI (reference sequence). CDR3 length equals 14 residues. The CDR3 DNA sequence: TGTGCCAGCAGGTCTAGCGGGGGTCAAGATGCGCAGTATTTT. As protein: CASRSSGGQDAQYF.